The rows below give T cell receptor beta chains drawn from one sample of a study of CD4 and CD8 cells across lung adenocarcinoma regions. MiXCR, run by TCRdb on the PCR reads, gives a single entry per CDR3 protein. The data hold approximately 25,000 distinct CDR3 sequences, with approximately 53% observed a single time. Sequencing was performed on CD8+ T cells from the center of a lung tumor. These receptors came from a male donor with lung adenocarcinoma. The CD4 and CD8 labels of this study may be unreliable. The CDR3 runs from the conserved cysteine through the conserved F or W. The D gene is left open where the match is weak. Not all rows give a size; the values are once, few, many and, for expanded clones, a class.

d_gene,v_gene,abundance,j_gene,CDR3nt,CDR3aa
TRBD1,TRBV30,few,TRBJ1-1,TGTGCCTGGAGTGAAAAAACGGGACAGATGAACACTGAAGCTTTCTTT,CAWSEKTGQMNTEAFF
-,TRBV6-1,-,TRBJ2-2,TGTGCCAGCAGTGAAACGGGCACTGCCGACACCGGGGAGCTGTTTTTT,CASSETGTADTGELFF
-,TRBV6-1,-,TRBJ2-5,TGTGCCAGCAGGGGGGCCGGGGCCGGGGACCAGGATACCCAGTACTTC,CASRGAGAGDQDTQYF
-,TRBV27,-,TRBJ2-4,TGTGCCAGCAGTTTAGAGCTGTGTGCCAAAAACACTCAGTATTTC,CASSLELCAKNTQYF
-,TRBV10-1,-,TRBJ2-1,TGCGCCAGCAGGGAGTCCCAGGCGGTAGAGAACAATACGCAGTTCTTC,CASRESQAVENNTQFF
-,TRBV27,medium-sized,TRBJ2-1,TGTGCCAGCAGTCTCCGTCCCTCGGGCAATGAGCAGTTCTTC,CASSLRPSGNEQFF
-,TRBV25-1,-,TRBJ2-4,TGTCGCGGCACGGAGCTAGGAGCCAAAGACACGCAGTACTTC,CRGTELGAKDTQYF
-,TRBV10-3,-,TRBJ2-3,TGTGCCGGGGGGGGGGGGGGCGGTGACACAGATACGCAGTACTTT,CAGGGGGGDTDTQYF
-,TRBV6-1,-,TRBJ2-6,TGTGCCAGCAGTGAAGACAGCTCTGGGGCCAACGTCCTGACTTTC,CASSEDSSGANVLTF
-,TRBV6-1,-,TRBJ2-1,TGTGCCAGCAGTGGGGAATATGAGCAGTTCTTC,CASSGEYEQFF
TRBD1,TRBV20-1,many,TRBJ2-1,TGCAGTGCTAATCCCCCGGGACAGGGGGCCGATGAGCAGTTCTTC,CSANPPGQGADEQFF
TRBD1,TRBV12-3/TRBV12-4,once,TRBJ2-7,TGTGCCAGCAGTTTTGGGGCAGGGGGCGAGCAGTACTTC,CASSFGAGGEQYF
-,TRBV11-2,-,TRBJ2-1,TGTGCCAGCAGCCCGAACTACAATGAGCAGTTCTTC,CASSPNYNEQFF
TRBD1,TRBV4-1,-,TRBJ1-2,TGCGCCAGCAGCCAGGGACAGGGGACGCCGTTAGGCTATGGCTACACCTTC,CASSQGQGTPLGYGYTF
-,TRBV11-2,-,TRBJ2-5,TGTGCCAGCAGCTTAGAGGGCACAGAGACCCAGTACTTC,CASSLEGTETQYF
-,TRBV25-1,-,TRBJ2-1,TGTGCCAGCAGTGGGTACAGGGCCTACAATGAGCAGTTCTTC,CASSGYRAYNEQFF
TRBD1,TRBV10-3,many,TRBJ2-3,TGTGCCGCCGGGGACAGGGCCCCAGATACGCAGTATTTT,CAAGDRAPDTQYF
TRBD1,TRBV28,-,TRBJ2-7,TGTGCCAGCAGTCAACAGGGGTACGAGCAGTACTTC,CASSQQGYEQYF
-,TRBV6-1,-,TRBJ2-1,TGTGCCAGCACTGAGGGATTCAATGAGCAGTTCTTC,CASTEGFNEQFF
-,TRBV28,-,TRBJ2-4,TGTGCCAGCAGTGTGACAGGTGACCAAGACATTCAGTACTTC,CASSVTGDQDIQYF
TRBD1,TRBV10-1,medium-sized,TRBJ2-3,TGCGCCAGCGGGGACAGGGGCCGGGGAGCAGATACGCAGTATTTT,CASGDRGRGADTQYF
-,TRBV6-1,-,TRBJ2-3,TGTGCCAGCGGTAGCGGCACTTATACGCAGTATTTT,CASGSGTYTQYF
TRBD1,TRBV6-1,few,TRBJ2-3,TGTGCCAGCAGAGGGGGCGGTGGGCCAGATACGCAGTATTTC,CASRGGGGPDTQYF
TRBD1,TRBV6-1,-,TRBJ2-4,TGTGTCAGGGGGCAGTGGGCCACAAACACGCAGTACTTC,CVRGQWATNTQYF
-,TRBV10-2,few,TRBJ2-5,TGCGCCAGCAGTGACGTCTACCAAGAGACCCAGTACTTC,CASSDVYQETQYF
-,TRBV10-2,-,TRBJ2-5,TGCGCCAGCGGGGGGCCCTGTGGGCGTGCCACAGATACCCAGTACTTC,CASGGPCGRATDTQYF
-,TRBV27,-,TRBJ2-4,TGTGCCAGCAGTCCGGAGACTCTCGAGGAAGACATCCAGTACTTC,CASSPETLEEDIQYF
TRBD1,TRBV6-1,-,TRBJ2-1,TGTGCCAGCAGGACCGAACTGACAGGGGGTGAGCAGTTCTTC,CASRTELTGGEQFF
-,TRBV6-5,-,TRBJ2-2,TGTGCCAGCAGTTACAGGTGGACGAACACCGGGGAGCTGTTTTTT,CASSYRWTNTGELFF
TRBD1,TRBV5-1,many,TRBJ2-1,TGCGCCAGCAGCCCCGGGACAGCCTCTGGGCAGTTCTTC,CASSPGTASGQFF
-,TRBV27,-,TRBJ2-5,TGTGCCAGCAGTGCGCTCCCGGGCCAAGAGACCCAGTACTTC,CASSALPGQETQYF
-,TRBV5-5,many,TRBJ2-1,TGTGCCAGCAGCCCTCAGGATGGATTATACAATGAGCAGTTCTTC,CASSPQDGLYNEQFF
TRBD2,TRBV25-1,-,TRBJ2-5,TGTGCCAGCAGTGAACCGAGACTAGCGGGAACTCAGAAAGAGACCCAGTACTTC,CASSEPRLAGTQKETQYF